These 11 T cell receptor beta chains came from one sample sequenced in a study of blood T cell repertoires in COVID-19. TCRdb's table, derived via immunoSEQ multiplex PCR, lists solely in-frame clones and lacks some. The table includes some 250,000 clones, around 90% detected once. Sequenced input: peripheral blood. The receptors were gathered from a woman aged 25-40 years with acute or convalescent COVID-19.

The CDR3 loop is CASSLGSRGTSGGDTQYF. CDR3 in DNA: TGTGCCAGCAGCTTGGGTAGTAGAGGGACTAGCGGTGGGGATACGCAGTATTTT. The chain uses TRBV5-5 and TRBJ2-3; 11 bases line up with TRBD2. J was trimmed by 6 bases and V by 0 bases; bases with no gene match: 12. The CDR3 is 18 amino acids. CDR1 SGHKS and CDR2 YYEKEE come from the germline V gene (reference sequence).

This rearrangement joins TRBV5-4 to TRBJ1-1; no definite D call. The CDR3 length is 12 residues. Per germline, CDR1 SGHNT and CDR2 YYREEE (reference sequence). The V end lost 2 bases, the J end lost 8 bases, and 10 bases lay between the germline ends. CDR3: CASSFPSGEAFF. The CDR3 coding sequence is TGTGCCAGCAGCTTTCCGTCCGGGGAAGCTTTCTTT. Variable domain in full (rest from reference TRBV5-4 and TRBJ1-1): ETGVTQSPTHLIKTRGQQVTLRCSSQSGHNTVSWYQQALGQGPQFIFQYYREEENGRGNFPPRFSGLQFPNYSSELNVNALELDDSALYLCASSFPSGEAFFGQGTRLTVV.

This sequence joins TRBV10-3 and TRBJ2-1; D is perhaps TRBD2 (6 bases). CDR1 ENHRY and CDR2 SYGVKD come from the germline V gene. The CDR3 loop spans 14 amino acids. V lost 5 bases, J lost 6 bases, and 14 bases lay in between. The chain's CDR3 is CAISNGRGGNEQFF. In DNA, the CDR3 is TGTGCCATCAGTAACGGGAGAGGCGGCAATGAGCAGTTCTTC.

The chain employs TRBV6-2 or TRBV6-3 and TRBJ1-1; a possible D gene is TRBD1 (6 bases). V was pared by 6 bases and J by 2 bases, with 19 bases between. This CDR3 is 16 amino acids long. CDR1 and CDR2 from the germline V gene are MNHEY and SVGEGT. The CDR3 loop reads CASSLGRRQVNTEAFF. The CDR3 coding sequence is TGTGCCAGCAGCCTCGGGCGCAGACAGGTCAACACTGAAGCTTTCTTT.

Here the CDR3 reads CASSVEGDSNQPQHF. In DNA, the CDR3 is TGTGCCAGCAGCGTAGAAGGGGATAGCAATCAGCCCCAGCATTTT. This chain uses TRBV9 with TRBJ1-5, with D possibly being TRBD1 (5 bases). CDR1 and CDR2 from the germline V gene are SGDLS and YYNGEE. The CDR3 extends over 15 amino acids. V lost 0 bases and J lost 0, with 7 bases in between.

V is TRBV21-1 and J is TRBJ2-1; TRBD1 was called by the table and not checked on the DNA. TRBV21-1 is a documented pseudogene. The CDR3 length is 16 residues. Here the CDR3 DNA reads TGTGCCAGCAGCCTCCTGGGCAGGCTTGACAACAATGAGCAGTTCTTC. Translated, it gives CASSLLGRLDNNEQFF.

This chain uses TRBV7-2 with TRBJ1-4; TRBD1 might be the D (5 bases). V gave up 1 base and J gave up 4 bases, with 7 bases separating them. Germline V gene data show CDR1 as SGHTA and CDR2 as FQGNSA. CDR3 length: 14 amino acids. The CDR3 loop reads CASSLDRGNEKLFF. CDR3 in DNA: TGTGCCAGCAGCTTAGATAGGGGTAATGAAAAACTGTTTTTT.

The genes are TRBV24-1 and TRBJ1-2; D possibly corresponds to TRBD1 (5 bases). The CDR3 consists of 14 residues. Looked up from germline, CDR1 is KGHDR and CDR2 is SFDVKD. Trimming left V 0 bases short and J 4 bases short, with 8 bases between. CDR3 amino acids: CATSDLQGSYGYTF. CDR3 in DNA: TGTGCCACCAGTGATTTGCAGGGCTCCTATGGCTACACCTTC.

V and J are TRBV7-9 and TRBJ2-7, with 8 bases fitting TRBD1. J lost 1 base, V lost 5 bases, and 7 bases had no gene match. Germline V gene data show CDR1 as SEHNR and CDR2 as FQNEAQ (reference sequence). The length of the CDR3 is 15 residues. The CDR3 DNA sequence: TGTGCCAGCAGCCTGTCGCAGGGGGCATCCTACGAGCAGTACTTC. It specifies CASSLSQGASYEQYF.

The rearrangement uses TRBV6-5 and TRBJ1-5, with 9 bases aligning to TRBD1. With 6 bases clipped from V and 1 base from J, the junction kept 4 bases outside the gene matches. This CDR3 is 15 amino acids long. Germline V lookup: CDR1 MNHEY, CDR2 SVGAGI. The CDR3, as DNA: TGTGCCAGCAGAGGGACAGGGTGGAGCAATCAGCCCCAGCATTTT. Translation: CASRGTGWSNQPQHF.

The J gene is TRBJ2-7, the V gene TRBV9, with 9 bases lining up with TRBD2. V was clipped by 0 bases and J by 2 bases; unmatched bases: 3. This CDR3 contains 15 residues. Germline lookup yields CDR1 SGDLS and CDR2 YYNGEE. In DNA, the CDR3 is TGTGCCAGCAGCGTAGCTAGCGGGACGACCTACGAGCAGTACTTC. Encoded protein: CASSVASGTTYEQYF.